The present entry profiles one T cell receptor (beta chain) with its context. The data were obtained in a study of blood T cell repertoires in COVID-19. Whole-study context: Donors in the United States, Italy and Spain gave samples during acute or convalescent COVID-19. PBMCs, B-cell-depleted T cells, or T cells provided the cDNA or gDNA that made up the material.

Per the original methods: Estimated nucleated cell counts came from reference gene primer amplification. Clones were read by immunoSEQ multiplex PCR, and TCRdb kept only the in-frame ones, dropping some. V, J and clone size are taken as reported in that table, and D and trimming were inferred from the DNA itself. Of roughly 80,000 clones listed, roughly 80% are singletons. The sample taken for sequencing was peripheral blood. The origin of this receptor is a human donor in a cohort sampled during active COVID-19.

This CDR3 is CASSLAGRYNEQFF. DNA for the CDR3: TGTGCCAGCAGCTTAGCGGGGAGATACAATGAGCAGTTCTTC. J is TRBJ2-1 and V is TRBV11-3; weak D call: TRBD2 (5 bases). Germline V gene sequence: CDR1 SGHNT, CDR2 YENEEA. This CDR3 has 14 amino acids. The V and J ends lost 1 base and 4 bases respectively, with 8 bases between them.